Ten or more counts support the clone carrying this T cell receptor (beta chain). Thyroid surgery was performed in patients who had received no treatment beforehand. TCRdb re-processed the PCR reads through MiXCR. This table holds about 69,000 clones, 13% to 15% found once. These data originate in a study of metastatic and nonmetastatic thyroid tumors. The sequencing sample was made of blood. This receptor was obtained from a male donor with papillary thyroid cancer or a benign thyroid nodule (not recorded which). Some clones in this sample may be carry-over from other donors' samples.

The CDR3 spells CASSPDGSYNEQFF. In nucleotides, the CDR3 is TGTGCCAGCAGCCCGGACGGCTCCTACAATGAGCAGTTCTTC. The V gene is TRBV7-9, the J gene TRBJ2-1; D gene uncertain. Trimming cost V 5 bases and J 0 bases, with 8 bases left between them. The germline CDR1 and CDR2 sequences are SEHNR and FQNEAQ (reference sequence). The CDR3 sequence is 14 residues long.